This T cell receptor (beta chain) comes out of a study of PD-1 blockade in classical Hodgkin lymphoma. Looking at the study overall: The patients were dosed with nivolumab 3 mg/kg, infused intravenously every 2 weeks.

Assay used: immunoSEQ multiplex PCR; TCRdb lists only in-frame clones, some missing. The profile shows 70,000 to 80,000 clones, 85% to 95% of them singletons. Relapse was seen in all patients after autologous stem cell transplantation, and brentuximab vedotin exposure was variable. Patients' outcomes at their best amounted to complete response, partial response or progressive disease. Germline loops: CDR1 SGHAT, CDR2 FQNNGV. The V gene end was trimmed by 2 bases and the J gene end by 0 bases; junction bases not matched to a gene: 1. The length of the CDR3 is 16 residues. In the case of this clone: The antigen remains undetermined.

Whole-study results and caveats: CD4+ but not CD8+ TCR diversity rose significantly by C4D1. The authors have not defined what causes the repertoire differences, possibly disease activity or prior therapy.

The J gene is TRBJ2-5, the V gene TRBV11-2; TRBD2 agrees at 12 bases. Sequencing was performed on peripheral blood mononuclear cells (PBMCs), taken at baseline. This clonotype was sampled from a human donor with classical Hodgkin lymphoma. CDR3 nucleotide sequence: TGTGCCAGCAGCTTACTAGCGGGAGGGAACCAAGAGACCCAGTACTTC. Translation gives CASSLLAGGNQETQYF.